Listed below are T cell receptor beta chains from one sample, sequenced in a study of shared clonotypes between healthy human individuals. Here immunoSEQ multiplex PCR was the method, and the copy in TCRdb shows in-frame clones only, minus some. The data show fewer than 2.5 million clones, roughly 93% seen once. Sequenced material: naive CD4+ T cells from PBMCs. These receptors all come from a man aged 18 to 29 in good health. Some clones in this sample may be carry-over from other donors' samples. Both conserved end residues are part of each CDR3. A D gene is named only where the DNA matches it firmly. Clone size is stated in some rows and not others, as once, few, many or a class when expanded.

>NA|TRBJ1-3|NA|TRBV2|16
CASSEEAPRTGNTIYF
>NA|TRBJ2-1|NA|TRBV11-3|16
CASSTSLGGGNNEQFF
>TRBD2|TRBJ2-1|NA|TRBV15|16
CATSRGTGGSYNEQFF
>NA|TRBJ2-7|NA|TRBV5-1|14
CASSLAHDSSEQYF
>TRBD1|TRBJ2-3|NA|TRBV6-5|14
CASSQDRGTDTQYF
>TRBD1|TRBJ2-7|NA|TRBV28|17
CASSSPTTGKASYEQYF
>NA|TRBJ2-4|once|TRBV2|12
CASTQGGNIQYF
>NA|TRBJ2-7|NA|TRBV29-1|12
CSVSRQSREQYF
>TRBD1|TRBJ2-7|NA|TRBV18|15
CASSPTGGLSYEQYF
>NA|TRBJ2-7|NA|TRBV27|18
CASSVPQGRKGSSYEQYF
>TRBD1|TRBJ2-7|NA|TRBV4-3|15
CASSQRGTGAGEQYF
>TRBD2|TRBJ2-3|NA|TRBV7-9|19
CASSSPVGLPDVGTDTQYF
>NA|TRBJ1-2|NA|TRBV2|15
CASSESGTPIAGYTF
>NA|TRBJ2-7|NA|TRBV6-5|14
CASRGDGQVYEQYF
>NA|TRBJ1-5|NA|TRBV28|13
CASRGGLVSPQHF
>TRBD2|TRBJ2-1|NA|TRBV10-3|15
CAINPGTSSHNEQFF
>TRBD1|TRBJ2-7|NA|TRBV28|16
CASSLSGGRRPYEQYF
>TRBD2|TRBJ2-7|NA|TRBV2|15
CASSGRLAGIYEQYF
>TRBD1|TRBJ1-2|NA|TRBV19|15
CASSTGTGFPYGYTF
>NA|TRBJ1-2|NA|TRBV5-8|15
CASSPGAAAHYGYTF
>NA|TRBJ2-3|NA|TRBV6-1|13
CASSEGFRNTQYF
>NA|TRBJ1-1|NA|TRBV9|13
CASSVDPRGEAFF
>TRBD2|TRBJ2-1|NA|TRBV7-2|17
CASSLELAPSSYNEQFF
>NA|TRBJ1-1|NA|TRBV7-8|17
CASSLGGNWAMNTEAFF
>NA|TRBJ1-4|NA|TRBV7-9|17
CASSSLSHGLEGEKLFF
>TRBD1|TRBJ2-7|NA|TRBV19|13
CASSIARGYEQYF
>NA|TRBJ1-4|NA|TRBV28|13
CASSFGGNEKLFF
>TRBD2|TRBJ2-7|NA|TRBV11-1|16
CASSHTGSGRTHEQYF
>NA|TRBJ1-2|once|TRBV7-9|12
CASSYDGYGYTF
>NA|TRBJ2-5|NA|TRBV5-1|15
CASSLGYANQETQYF
>NA|TRBJ1-2|NA|TRBV2|12
CASRELLDGYTF
>NA|TRBJ2-5|NA|TRBV2|11
CASSLQGTQYF
>NA|TRBJ1-3|once|TRBV2|13
CASSLGPGNTIYF
>NA|TRBJ1-5|few|TRBV2|12
CASSEEATTQHF
>NA|TRBJ2-5|few|TRBV5-1|13
CASSLGTEETQYF
>NA|TRBJ1-2|NA|TRBV7-2|13
CASSLVGGRGYTF
>NA|TRBJ2-1|NA|TRBV28|14
CASSFSVSYNEQFF
>TRBD1|TRBJ1-1|few|TRBV30|13
CAWSVQGAPEAFF
>NA|TRBJ2-6|NA|TRBV5-1|14
CASSPSSGANVLTF
>NA|TRBJ1-2|few|TRBV4-1|15
CASSQGPRDLGGYTF
>NA|TRBJ2-5|NA|TRBV20-1|10
CSARWETQYF
>TRBD1|TRBJ1-2|NA|TRBV18|16
CASSPVAGQSYYGYTF
>NA|TRBJ1-5|NA|TRBV9|15
CASSVGGAENQPQHF
>TRBD2|TRBJ2-1|once|TRBV29-1|17
CSVAGTSGTSSYNEQFF
>NA|TRBJ2-7|NA|TRBV6-1|15
CASSEGLGSSYEQYF
>TRBD2|TRBJ2-1|NA|TRBV7-3|15
CASSYLASGSGEQFF
>TRBD1|TRBJ2-7|NA|TRBV2|14
CASSRQGASYEQYF
>NA|TRBJ1-4|NA|TRBV6-5|12
CASCRLNEKLFF
>NA|TRBJ2-7|NA|TRBV27|16
CASSLFGGASPYEQYF